This T cell receptor beta chain comes out of a study of regulatory T cells in long-lasting Graves disease. Overall study: Antithyroid drugs had been given to newly diagnosed Graves' patients for under 3 months.

This clonotype came up many times. Through Arm-PCR of CDR3 regions and iRepertoire HTBI primers, TCR beta libraries were built. One entry per CDR3 protein, called by TCRdb with MiXCR from the multiplex PCR reads. The data hold some 450,000 distinct CDR3 sequences, with about 15% observed a single time. Time point of the sample: newly diagnosed GD, antithyroid drugs for less than 3 months. Scientists built the TCR library using RNA that was extracted from PBMCs. Patients all came to the study from an endocrinology department in Xi'an, China. As collected, the peripheral blood samples measured 7 to 9.5 milliliters each and went into EDTA tubes. These data were also reused for a study on T cells in Graves' hyperthyroidism and ophthalmopathy.

Sequences were derived from peripheral blood mononuclear cells (PBMCs), sampled at new diagnosis, from a patient treated with antithyroid drugs. The source is a woman between 25 and 40 years old with Graves disease.

The chain's CDR3 is CASSLRDRREAFF. CDR3 in DNA: TGTGCCAGCAGTCTAAGGGACAGGCGCGAAGCTTTCTTT. The chain combines TRBV28 with TRBJ1-1; the match to TRBD1 covers 8 bases. The CDR3 length is 13 residues. V dropped 5 bases and J dropped 8; count of bases not matched to a gene: 7. Germline CDR1 and CDR2: MDHEN and SYDVKM.